Below, 6 T cell receptor beta chains from the same sample are listed, as sequenced in a study of cytomegalovirus exposure and HLA in healthy donors. This PCR relied on a set of 60 Vbeta primers and 13 Jbeta primers. The method was immunoSEQ multiplex PCR; TCRdb's version includes in-frame clones alone and lacks a portion of them. The sample comprises around 190,000 clones, around 80% of which are singletons, and 1.5% to 2% rests with the top ten. The sequencing input was PBMCs. These receptors all come from a man aged 35 to 55 in good health and CMV-seropositive.

V usage is TRBV28 and J usage is TRBJ1-3; D perhaps matches TRBD1 (5 bases). Trimming left V 4 bases short and J 7 bases short, with 23 bases between. This CDR3 comprises 17 residues. Germline V gives CDR1 MDHEN, CDR2 SYDVKM. CDR3 region: CASSSPGGRGAPNTIYF. The CDR3 DNA sequence: TGTGCCAGCAGTTCTCCCGGGGGGAGGGGAGCTCCGAACACCATATATTTT.

V is TRBV7-9 and J is TRBJ2-1; 10 positions match TRBD2. The CDR3 covers 18 residues. Per the germline V gene, CDR1 is SEHNR and CDR2 is FQNEAQ (reference sequence). Trimming removed 4 bases from V and 1 base from J; junction bases left unmatched: 10. The chain's CDR3 is CASSSETSGFTSYNEQFF. The CDR3 DNA reads as TGTGCCAGCAGCTCCGAGACTAGCGGGTTTACATCCTACAATGAGCAGTTCTTC. Looking up the rest from reference TRBV7-9 and TRBJ2-1 gives the full variable domain: DTGVSQNPRHKITKRGQNVTFRCDPISEHNRLYWYRQTLGQGPEFLTYFQNEAQLEKSRLLSDRFSAERPKGSFSTLEIQRTEQGDSAMYLCASSSETSGFTSYNEQFFGPGTRLTVL.

The J gene is TRBJ2-5, the V gene TRBV6-1; 8 bases map to TRBD1. Germline V CDR1 and CDR2: MNHNS, SASEGT. The CDR3 extends over 15 amino acids. The J segment lost 5 bases and the V segment lost 5 bases, leaving 10 bases of the junction unmatched. The CDR3 nucleotides read TGTGCCAGCAGTATACTGACAGGGGTAGGGGAGACCCAGTACTTC. This translates into CASSILTGVGETQYF.

This chain links TRBV27 with TRBJ1-1; maybe TRBD1 (5 bases). The CDR3 is 13 residues long. The germline CDR1 and CDR2 sequences are MNHEY and SMNVEV (reference sequence). Trimming cost V 6 bases and J 5 bases, with 13 bases left between them. The CDR3 nucleotides read TGTGCCAGCAGGCGAAACGCAGGGACTGAAGCTTTCTTT. Translation: CASRRNAGTEAFF.

This clone was seen a handful of times. The chain combines TRBV5-1 with TRBJ2-3, with unresolved D. The CDR3 runs 11 residues. Germline CDR1 and CDR2: SGHRS and YFSETQ. V was clipped by 4 bases and J by 4 bases, with 4 bases between them. CDR3 amino acids: CASSQADTQYF. The CDR3 bases are TGCGCCAGCAGCCAGGCAGATACGCAGTATTTT.

The rearrangement links TRBV7-2 to TRBJ1-1, with 8 bases lining up with TRBD1. The junction had 9 bases not matched to a gene; V was cut back by 5 bases and J by 4 bases. The CDR3 extends over 15 amino acids. Germline V gene data show CDR1 as SGHTA and CDR2 as FQGNSA. This chain's CDR3 is CASSLPTGVRTEAFF. CDR3 DNA: TGTGCCAGCAGCCTGCCGACAGGGGTCCGCACTGAAGCTTTCTTT.